This entry lists 2 T cell receptor beta chains sequenced from one sample in a study of cytomegalovirus exposure and HLA in healthy donors. The PCR used 60 Vbeta and 13 Jbeta primers. Profiled with immunoSEQ multiplex PCR; TCRdb holds only in-frame clones, not every one. The sample consists of approximately 140,000 clones, around three quarters of them appearing once. The sample was PBMCs. These receptors all come from a man aged 35 to 55 in good health and CMV-seronegative.

V and J are TRBV7-2 and TRBJ2-3; the match to TRBD2 covers 8 bases. Trimming took 4 bases from V and 6 from J; bases not matched to a gene: 15. Germline CDR1 reads SGHTA; CDR2 reads FQGNSA. The length of the CDR3 is 17 residues. CDR3 region: CASSYQVGGGFGDTQYF. In nucleotides, the CDR3 is TGTGCCAGCAGCTACCAAGTGGGCGGGGGGTTTGGGGATACGCAGTATTTT.

Concerning this clone itself: One end of the junction varies from germline; a read error may be responsible. This chain joins TRBV27 and TRBJ2-2, with 10 bases that match TRBD2. Germline V gene sequence: CDR1 MNHEY, CDR2 SMNVEV (reference sequence). The CDR3 has 16 amino acids. CDR3 coding DNA: TGTGCCAGCAGTTTAGGGGGACTAGCGAATACCGGGGAGCTGTTTTTT. This codes for CASSLGGLANTGELFF.